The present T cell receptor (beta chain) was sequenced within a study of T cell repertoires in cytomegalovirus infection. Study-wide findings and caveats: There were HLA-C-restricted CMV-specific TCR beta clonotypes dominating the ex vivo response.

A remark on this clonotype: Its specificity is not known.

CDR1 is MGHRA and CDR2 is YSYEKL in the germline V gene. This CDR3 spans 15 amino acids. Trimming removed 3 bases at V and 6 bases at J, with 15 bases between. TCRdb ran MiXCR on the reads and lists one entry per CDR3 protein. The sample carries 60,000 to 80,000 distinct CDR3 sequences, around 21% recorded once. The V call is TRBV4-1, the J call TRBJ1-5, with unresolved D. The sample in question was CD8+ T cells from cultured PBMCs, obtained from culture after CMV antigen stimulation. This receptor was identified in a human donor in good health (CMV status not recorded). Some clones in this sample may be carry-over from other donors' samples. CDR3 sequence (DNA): TGCGCCAGCAGCCATCGGGCCGCGGGCAGTCAGCCCCAGCATTTT. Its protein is CASSHRAAGSQPQHF.